The source of this T cell receptor (beta chain) is a study of blood T cell repertoires in COVID-19. Whole-study context: Samples taken during acute and convalescent COVID-19 were collected in the United States, Italy and Spain. The analysed material was cDNA or gDNA that came from T cells, B-cell-depleted T cells, or PBMCs.

This clone turned up a few times. Clones were sequenced by immunoSEQ multiplex PCR, and TCRdb holds only the in-frame ones, with some missing. Of about 200,000 clones in the sample, roughly 83% were seen once. Deletions cut 10 bases from V and 4 bases from J, with 16 bases between. This CDR3 is 13 amino acids long. The clonotype comes from a woman aged 40 to 50 with COVID-19, enrolled during active disease. Sequenced sample: peripheral blood. The chain has TRBV12-3 or TRBV12-4 and TRBJ1-1; no clear D. CDR3 in amino acids: CATSAQRATEAFF. The CDR3 region has the DNA TGTGCCACCTCCGCGCAAAGAGCCACTGAAGCTTTCTTT.